This T cell receptor (beta chain) was profiled in a study of CD8 T cells in Susac syndrome. It was with random hexamers that roughly 0.45 to 1 ug RNA was reverse transcribed. TCRdb fed the immunoSEQ multiplex PCR reads into MiXCR, producing one record per CDR3 protein. The repertoire has 200,000 to 250,000 distinct CDR3 sequences, about 94% of them found once; the top ten carry 0.15% to 0.2%. Germline values: CDR1 MGHDK, CDR2 SYGVNS. The CDR3 spans 16 residues. The J segment lost 9 bases and the V segment lost 3 bases, leaving 11 bases of the junction unmatched. This sequence joins TRBV25-1 and TRBJ1-5; TRBD1 matches 10 bases. The sequencing sample was made of CD4+ T cells from PBMCs. The clonotype originates from a human donor with Susac syndrome. The CDR3 region has the DNA TGTGCCAGCAGTGATGCAATGGGACAGGGGAAGCCGCCCCAGCATTTT. Protein: CASSDAMGQGKPPQHF.